A single sample is the source of the 17 T cell receptor beta chains below, sequenced in a study of identical twins. MiXCR, applied by TCRdb to the 5' RACE reads, yields one record per CDR3 protein. The sample consists of around 480,000 distinct CDR3 sequences, approximately 15% of them appearing once. This sample was also put to use in a study of yellow fever vaccine responses in identical twins.

Sequenced: CD4+ T cells sorted from blood. The receptors originated from a woman aged 18-29 years in good health.

V usage is TRBV29-1 and J usage is TRBJ2-3; possibly TRBD1 or TRBD2 for D (5 bases each). The germline CDR1 and CDR2 sequences are SQVTM and ANQGSEA. V lost 6 bases to trimming and J lost 2 bases, with 12 bases between them. This CDR3 is built from 13 residues. In DNA, the CDR3 is TGCAGCGTATCCAGGGACCCCACAGATACGCAGTATTTT. Its protein product is CSVSRDPTDTQYF.

The chain combines TRBV6-2 or TRBV6-3 with TRBJ2-1; D possibly corresponds to TRBD2 (5 bases). Trimming removed 6 bases from V and 7 bases from J, with 19 bases in between. The length of the CDR3 is 15 residues. The germline CDR1 and CDR2 sequences are MNHEY and SVGEGT. The CDR3 nucleotides read TGTGCCAGCAGGGACCCCGGGAAGGGCCAAAATGAGCAGTTCTTC. It yields the protein CASRDPGKGQNEQFF.

This clonotype was counted many times. This chain connects TRBV15 to TRBJ2-3; D gene ambiguous. Germline assignment: CDR1 LNHNV and CDR2 YYDKDF (reference sequence). The length of the CDR3 is 15 residues. With 0 bases removed from V and 0 bases from J, the gap between germline ends came to 7 bases. Written as DNA, the CDR3 is TGTGCCACCAGCAGAGACAGTTCTAGCACAGATACGCAGTATTTT. This encodes CATSRDSSSTDTQYF.

The chain couples TRBV19 to TRBJ2-3; D not resolved. V lost 1 base and J 2 bases, leaving 7 bases between the germline ends. CDR1 LNHDA and CDR2 SQIVND come from the germline V gene (reference sequence). This CDR3 comprises 14 residues. CDR3 region: CASSIGRYTDTQYF. As DNA, the CDR3 is TGTGCCAGTAGTATAGGCAGGTACACAGATACGCAGTATTTT. The full variable domain, with the rest looked up from reference TRBV19 and TRBJ2-3, is DGGITQSPKYLFRKEGQNVTLSCEQNLNHDAMYWYRQDPGQGLRLIYYSQIVNDFQKGDIAEGYSVSREKKESFPLTVTSAQKNPTAFYLCASSIGRYTDTQYFGPGTRLTVL.

V is TRBV9 and J is TRBJ2-5; D is unclear. V shed 3 bases and J shed 5 bases, with 14 bases lying between them. The CDR3 is 14 amino acids. CDR1 SGDLS and CDR2 YYNGEE come from the germline V gene. The CDR3 DNA reads TGTGCCAGCAGCGCTCGACTCGGTCGTGAGACCCAGTACTTC. Its protein product is CASSARLGRETQYF.

The sample holds a few counts of this clonotype. The chain has TRBV7-6 and TRBJ2-4; TRBD2 aligns across 11 bases. In germline, CDR1 is SGHVS, CDR2 FNYEAQ. The CDR3 is made up of 22 amino acids. J was trimmed by 0 bases and V by 5 bases; bases with no gene match: 21. This CDR3 reads CASSIPGQTDSGRALAKNIQYF. The CDR3 nucleotides read TGTGCCAGCAGCATACCGGGACAGACAGATAGCGGGAGGGCTCTAGCCAAAAACATTCAGTACTTC.

The rearrangement joins TRBV4-2 to TRBJ2-1, with 7 bases that match TRBD2. The CDR3 is 19 residues long. V was clipped by 0 bases and J by 6 bases; unmatched bases: 17. The V gene's germline CDR1 is LGHNA and CDR2 YNFKEQ. The CDR3 loop reads CASSQEFRGVAGVINEQFF. CDR3 DNA sequence: TGTGCCAGCAGCCAAGAGTTCCGCGGGGTCGCGGGAGTCATCAATGAGCAGTTCTTC.

The rearrangement links TRBV12-3 or TRBV12-4 to TRBJ2-2; 11 bases align to TRBD1. J lost 6 bases, V lost 10 bases, and 10 bases had no gene match. The CDR3 covers 15 residues. The CDR3 region is CATKPGTGGPGELFF. CDR3 DNA sequence: TGTGCCACCAAGCCCGGGACAGGGGGACCCGGGGAGCTGTTTTTT.

The rearrangement uses TRBV29-1 and TRBJ2-5; the match to TRBD1 covers 8 bases. V shed 5 bases, J shed 4 bases, and the junction held 6 bases outside the gene matches. The CDR3 covers 13 residues. Germline CDR1 reads SQVTM; CDR2 reads ANQGSEA. The CDR3 DNA reads TGCAGCGTTACCCGGACAGGGAGAGAGACCCAGTACTTC. It codes for CSVTRTGRETQYF.

This clonotype has only a few counts. The CDR3 region has the DNA TGCGCCAGCGGCACTCCCTACGAGCAGTACTTC. It yields the protein CASGTPYEQYF. The chain combines TRBV5-1 with TRBJ2-7, with D unresolved. V shed 7 bases and J shed 2 bases, with 7 bases lying between them. The CDR3 is 11 residues long. Per the germline V gene, CDR1 is SGHRS and CDR2 is YFSETQ.

V gene TRBV4-2 combines with J gene TRBJ2-7, with D possibly being TRBD1 (7 bases). CDR3 size: 16 residues. Trimming removed 0 bases from V and 2 bases from J, with 14 bases in between. Germline values: CDR1 LGHNA, CDR2 YNFKEQ. The CDR3 nucleotides read TGTGCCAGCAGCCAAGATTGGGCAGGGGGGACCTACGAGCAGTACTTC. Residues: CASSQDWAGGTYEQYF.

The table lists this clonotype with a few counts. V gene TRBV7-2 combines with J gene TRBJ1-3; perhaps TRBD1 as D (5 bases). The CDR3 runs to 15 residues. Germline assignment: CDR1 SGHTA and CDR2 FQGNSA. Trimming removed 5 bases from V and 2 bases from J, with 13 bases in between. Written as DNA, the CDR3 is TGTGCCAGCAGCACCTCCGACAGAGCTGGAAACACCATATATTTT. Residues: CASSTSDRAGNTIYF. Using reference TRBV7-2 and TRBJ1-3 for the parts outside the CDR3, the full variable domain is GAGVSQSPSNKVTEKGKDVELRCDPISGHTALYWYRQSLGQGLEFLIYFQGNSAPDKSGLPSDRFSAERTGGSVSTLTIQRTQQEDSAVYLCASSTSDRAGNTIYFGEGSWLTVV.

The rearrangement links TRBV27 to TRBJ2-5, with D unclear. Trimming shortened V by 5 bases and J by 0 bases, and 7 bases separated the two germline ends. The CDR3 has 13 residues. Germline values: CDR1 MNHEY, CDR2 SMNVEV (reference sequence). The CDR3 is CASSRTDQETQYF. CDR3 DNA sequence: TGTGCCAGCAGTAGGACGGACCAAGAGACCCAGTACTTC.

V gene TRBV4-2 combines with J gene TRBJ2-3; TRBD1 matches 7 bases. The CDR3 length is 19 residues. CDR1 LGHNA and CDR2 YNFKEQ come from the germline V gene. Unmatched junction bases numbered 12, after V lost 0 bases and J lost 0 bases. The chain's CDR3 is CASSQENRAGTASTDTQYF. CDR3 coding DNA: TGTGCCAGCAGCCAAGAGAATCGGGCTGGGACAGCAAGCACAGATACGCAGTATTTT.

The rearrangement joins TRBV29-1 to TRBJ2-5; 11 bases are shared with TRBD1. Germline loops: CDR1 SQVTM, CDR2 ANQGSEA. V shed 0 bases, J shed 2 bases, and the junction held 14 bases outside the gene matches. The length of the CDR3 is 19 residues. In DNA, the CDR3 is TGCAGCGTTGAAGATCGTCCCGGGACAGGGGGAAGGGGGCAAGAGACCCAGTACTTC. Its translation is CSVEDRPGTGGRGQETQYF.

The chain links TRBV10-3 to TRBJ1-1; 9 bases are shared with TRBD1. Germline CDR1 ENHRY, CDR2 SYGVKD. This CDR3 contains 17 residues. V shed 6 bases and J 2 bases; nucleotides not matched to a gene: 13. CDR3: CAIRSSGTGSRNTEAFF. As DNA, the CDR3 is TGTGCCATCAGATCTTCCGGGACAGGGAGCCGCAACACTGAAGCTTTCTTT.

This sequence joins TRBV2 and TRBJ2-2; tentatively, D is TRBD2 (5 bases). Trimming removed 3 bases from V and 3 bases from J, with 11 bases in between. The V gene's germline CDR1 is SNHLY and CDR2 FYNNEI. The CDR3 contains 15 residues. For the CDR3, the DNA is TGTGCCAGCAGTGAGGACTTAATCTACACCGGGGAGCTGTTTTTT. Its translation: CASSEDLIYTGELFF.